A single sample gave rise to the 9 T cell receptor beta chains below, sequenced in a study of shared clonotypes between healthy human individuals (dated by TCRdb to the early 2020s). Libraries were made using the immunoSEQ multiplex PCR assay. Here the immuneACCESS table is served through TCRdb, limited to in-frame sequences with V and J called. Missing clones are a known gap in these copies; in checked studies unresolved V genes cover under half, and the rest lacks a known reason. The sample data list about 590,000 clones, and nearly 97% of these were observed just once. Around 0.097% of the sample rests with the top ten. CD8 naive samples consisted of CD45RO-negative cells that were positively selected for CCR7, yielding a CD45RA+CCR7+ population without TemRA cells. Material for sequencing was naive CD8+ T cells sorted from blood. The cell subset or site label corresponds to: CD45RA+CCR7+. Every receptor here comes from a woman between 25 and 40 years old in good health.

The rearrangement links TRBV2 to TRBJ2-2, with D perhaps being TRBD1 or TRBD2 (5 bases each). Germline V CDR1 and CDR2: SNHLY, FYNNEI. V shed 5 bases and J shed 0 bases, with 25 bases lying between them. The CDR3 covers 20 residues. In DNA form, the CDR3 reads TGTGCCAGCAGTCGCCTCGCTTGGAATCCGGGGACCGCGAACACCGGGGAGCTGTTTTTT. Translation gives CASSRLAWNPGTANTGELFF.

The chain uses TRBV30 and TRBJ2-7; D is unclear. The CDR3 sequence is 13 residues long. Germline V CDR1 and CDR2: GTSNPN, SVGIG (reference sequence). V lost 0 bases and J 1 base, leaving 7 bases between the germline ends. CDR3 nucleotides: TGTGCCTGGAGTGTAGGAGAATCCTACGAGCAGTACTTC. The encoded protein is CAWSVGESYEQYF.

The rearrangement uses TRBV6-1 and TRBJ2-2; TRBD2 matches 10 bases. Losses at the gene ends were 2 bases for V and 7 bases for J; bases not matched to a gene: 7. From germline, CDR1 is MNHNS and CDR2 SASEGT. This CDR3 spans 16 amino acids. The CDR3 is CASSESGRALGGELFF. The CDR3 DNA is TGTGCCAGCAGTGAAAGCGGGAGGGCCCTCGGCGGGGAGCTGTTTTTT.

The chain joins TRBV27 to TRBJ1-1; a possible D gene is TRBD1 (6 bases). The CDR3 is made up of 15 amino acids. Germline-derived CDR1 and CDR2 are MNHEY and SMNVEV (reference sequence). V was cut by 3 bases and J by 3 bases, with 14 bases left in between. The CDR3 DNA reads TGTGCCAGCAGTTTGTCCACAGGGTCGTACACTGAAGCTTTCTTT. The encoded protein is CASSLSTGSYTEAFF.

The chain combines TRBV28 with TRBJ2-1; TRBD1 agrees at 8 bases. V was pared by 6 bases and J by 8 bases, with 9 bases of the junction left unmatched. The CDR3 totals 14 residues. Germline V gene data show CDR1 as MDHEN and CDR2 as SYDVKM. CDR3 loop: CASRLSTGEDEQFF. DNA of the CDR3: TGTGCCAGCAGACTATCGACAGGGGAGGATGAGCAGTTCTTC.

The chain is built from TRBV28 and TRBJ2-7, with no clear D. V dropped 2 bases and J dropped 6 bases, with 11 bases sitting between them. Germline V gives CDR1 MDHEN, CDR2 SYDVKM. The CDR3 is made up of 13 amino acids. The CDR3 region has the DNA TGTGCCAGCAGTTTACTTTCAGGAACCGAGCAGTACTTC. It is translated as CASSLLSGTEQYF.

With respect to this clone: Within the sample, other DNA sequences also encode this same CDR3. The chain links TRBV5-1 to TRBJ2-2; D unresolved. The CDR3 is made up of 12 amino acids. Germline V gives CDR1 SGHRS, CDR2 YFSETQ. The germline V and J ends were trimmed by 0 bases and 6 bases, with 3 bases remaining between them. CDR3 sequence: CASSLGAGELFF. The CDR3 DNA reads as TGCGCCAGCAGCTTGGGGGCCGGGGAGCTGTTTTTT.

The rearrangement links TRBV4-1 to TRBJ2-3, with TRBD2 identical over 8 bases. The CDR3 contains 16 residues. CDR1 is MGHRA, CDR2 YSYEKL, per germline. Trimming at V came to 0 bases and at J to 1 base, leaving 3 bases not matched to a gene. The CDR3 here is CASSQDAAGGTDTQYF. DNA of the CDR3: TGCGCCAGCAGCCAAGATGCAGCGGGGGGCACAGATACGCAGTATTTT.

CDR3 DNA sequence: TGTGCCAGCAGCTTGAGGGGGTCTAGCACAGATACGCAGTATTTT. Translating gives CASSLRGSSTDTQYF. The V call is TRBV5-8, the J call TRBJ2-3; tentative D call: TRBD1 (6 bases). This CDR3 region has 15 residues. Between the trimmed V and J ends, which lost 1 base and 0 bases, there was a span of 9 bases. From germline, CDR1 is SGHTS and CDR2 YDEGEE.